This T cell receptor (beta chain) appears in the sequencing data of a study of cytomegalovirus exposure and HLA in healthy donors. Study-level background: The approximately 120 validation repertoires, a later analysis reported, used the same platform as the roughly 610 first-cohort repertoires.

General study points: Three CMV-associated chains proved CMV antigen-specific in vitro. Reports credit the classifier with highly specific, highly sensitive diagnosis of cytomegalovirus status.

Of note for this clone: Antigen: not known.

V was shortened by 2 bases and J by 0 bases, with 13 bases between the two germline ends. The germline gives CDR1 LGHNA, CDR2 YNFKEQ. The CDR3 totals 17 residues. This table comes from immunoSEQ multiplex PCR, and its TCRdb copy is limited to in-frame clones, with some not included. Of about 170,000 clones in the sample, nearly 90% are singletons; the top ten hold 4% to 5%. Source material: PBMCs. V and J are TRBV4-2 and TRBJ2-2; maybe TRBD2 (5 bases). The receptor was derived from a man aged 18 to 30 in good health and CMV-seropositive. CDR3 in DNA: TGTGCCAGCAGCCAACCTCGACGGGATACGAACACCGGGGAGCTGTTTTTT. Translated: CASSQPRRDTNTGELFF.